This passage covers 7 T cell receptor beta chains from one sample sequenced in a study of blood T cell repertoires in COVID-19. Sequenced by immunoSEQ multiplex PCR; TCRdb stores in-frame clones only, minus some. The top ten clones hold approximately 4.5% of a sample with under 500,000 clones, around 89% of them seen once. Sequenced sample: peripheral blood. Source of these receptors: a woman aged 25 to 39 with acute or convalescent COVID-19.

The gene calls are TRBV7-3 and TRBJ2-1; D not certain. The V gene's germline CDR1 is SGHTA and CDR2 FQGTGA. There are 14 residues in the CDR3. V was shortened by 4 bases and J by 0 bases, with 7 bases between the two germline ends. This CDR3 is CASSSTSSYNEQFF. CDR3 DNA: TGTGCCAGCAGCTCGACAAGCTCCTACAATGAGCAGTTCTTC.

This clone came up once. The chain is built from TRBV28 and TRBJ2-1; the match to TRBD1 covers 12 bases. V lost 6 bases to trimming and J lost 6 bases; unmatched junction nucleotides: 15. Germline loops: CDR1 MDHEN, CDR2 SYDVKM. The CDR3 is 18 residues long. Here the CDR3 DNA reads TGTGCCAGCAGCTACCTCAATTTTCGGGACAGGGGGCCCAATGAGCAGTTCTTC. Protein product: CASSYLNFRDRGPNEQFF.

This chain connects TRBV5-1 to TRBJ1-1; TRBD1 matches 9 bases. The germline gives CDR1 SGHRS, CDR2 YFSETQ. J lost 1 base, V lost 3 bases, and 4 bases had no gene match. This CDR3 comprises 15 residues. The chain's CDR3 is CASSSGTGWNTEAFF. The CDR3 DNA sequence: TGCGCCAGCAGCTCGGGGACAGGGTGGAACACTGAAGCTTTCTTT.

The chain carries TRBV29-1 and TRBJ2-5; D is perhaps TRBD2 (5 bases). The V gene lost 7 bases and the J gene lost 7 bases, with 22 bases spanning the gap. Germline lookup yields CDR1 SQVTM and CDR2 ANQGSEA. The CDR3 runs to 14 residues. The chain's CDR3 is CSGGPPASGGTQYF. The DNA for the CDR3 is TGCAGCGGCGGGCCCCCAGCAAGTGGTGGGACCCAGTACTTC. Looking up the rest from reference TRBV29-1 and TRBJ2-5 gives the full variable domain: SAVISQKPSRDICQRGTSLTIQCQVDSQVTMMFWYRQQPGQSLTLIATANQGSEATYESGFVIDKFPISRPNLTFSTLTVSNMSPEDSSIYLCSGGPPASGGTQYFGPGTRLLVL.

The chain employs TRBV28 and TRBJ2-4, with 13 bases fitting TRBD2. This CDR3 is 19 amino acids long. Trimming cost V 6 bases and J 0 bases; bases outside gene matches: 11. CDR1 is MDHEN and CDR2 is SYDVKM in the germline V gene. The CDR3 reads CASSPRGTSGARAKNIQYF. The CDR3 coding sequence is TGTGCCAGCAGCCCTAGGGGGACTAGCGGGGCGAGAGCCAAAAACATTCAGTACTTC.

This sequence joins TRBV27 and TRBJ1-1, with TRBD1 identical over 7 bases. V lost 7 bases and J lost 6; bases outside the gene matches: 17. Germline loops: CDR1 MNHEY, CDR2 SMNVEV (reference sequence). This CDR3 has 16 residues. CDR3 in DNA: TGTGCCAGCAACCCCAGGGCGGGACAGCGGGTCGCTGAAGCTTTCTTT. Translation: CASNPRAGQRVAEAFF.

The chain combines TRBV28 with TRBJ2-4; TRBD1 matches 7 bases. Looked up from germline, CDR1 is MDHEN and CDR2 is SYDVKM. With V trimmed by 4 bases and J by 3 bases, 6 bases remained unmatched. The length of the CDR3 is 15 residues. The CDR3 sequence: CASSSTGTGKNIQYF. Written as DNA, the CDR3 is TGTGCCAGCAGTTCGACAGGGACCGGCAAAAACATTCAGTACTTC.